These T cell receptor beta chains were read from a single sample in a study of T cells in Graves' hyperthyroidism and ophthalmopathy. TCRdb reprocessed the multiplex PCR reads via MiXCR and lists one record per CDR3 protein. Among 550,000 to 600,000 distinct CDR3 sequences listed, around 45% were seen once. Material for sequencing was peripheral blood or thyroid tissue (not recorded which). These receptors were taken from an adult woman with Graves' disease, either hyperthyroidism or ophthalmopathy (not recorded which). Both conserved end residues are part of each CDR3. Each record gives: D gene, clone size, V gene, J gene, CDR3 DNA, CDR3 protein. A D gene is named only where the DNA matches it firmly. The listing skips clone size in some rows; elsewhere it reads once, few, many or a size class.

d_gene: .; abundance: many; v_gene: TRBV5-4; j_gene: TRBJ1-1; CDR3nt: TGTGCCAGCAGCTTGCCACTGAACACTGAAGCTTTCTTT; CDR3aa: CASSLPLNTEAFF
d_gene: TRBD2; abundance: .; v_gene: TRBV20-1; j_gene: TRBJ2-7; CDR3nt: TGCAGTGCTAGTTCTGGCGGGAGGCGTGGCGGGGAGCAGTACTTC; CDR3aa: CSASSGGRRGGEQYF
d_gene: .; abundance: many; v_gene: TRBV6-2/TRBV6-3; j_gene: TRBJ1-2; CDR3nt: TGTGCCAGCAACGACAACTATGGCTACACCTTC; CDR3aa: CASNDNYGYTF
d_gene: TRBD1; abundance: .; v_gene: TRBV24-1; j_gene: TRBJ1-1; CDR3nt: TGTGCCACCAGCCAAGGGGGCATGAACACTGAAGCTTTCTTT; CDR3aa: CATSQGGMNTEAFF
d_gene: .; abundance: once; v_gene: TRBV20-1; j_gene: TRBJ1-2; CDR3nt: TGCAGTGCTAGATTGTCCTACACCTTC; CDR3aa: CSARLSYTF
d_gene: .; abundance: once; v_gene: TRBV20-1; j_gene: TRBJ2-5; CDR3nt: TGCAGTGCTGAGCCCTTCAGGCGGGCCGGGGAGACCCAGTACTTC; CDR3aa: CSAEPFRRAGETQYF
d_gene: .; abundance: few; v_gene: TRBV5-8; j_gene: TRBJ2-2; CDR3nt: TGTGCCAGCAGACCAGACCCGATGAACACCGGGGAGCTGTTTTTT; CDR3aa: CASRPDPMNTGELFF
d_gene: .; abundance: .; v_gene: TRBV19; j_gene: TRBJ1-2; CDR3nt: TGTGCCAGTAGTTGGTCAAGTTATGGCTACACCTTC; CDR3aa: CASSWSSYGYTF
d_gene: .; abundance: .; v_gene: TRBV11-2; j_gene: TRBJ2-7; CDR3nt: TGTGCCAGCAGCCTCGCCCTCCCAGGGTCCTACGAGCAGTACTTC; CDR3aa: CASSLALPGSYEQYF
d_gene: .; abundance: many; v_gene: TRBV7-7; j_gene: TRBJ2-2; CDR3nt: TGTGCTAGCAGCTTGCCCGGGGGCACCGGGGAGCTGTTTTTT; CDR3aa: CASSLPGGTGELFF
d_gene: .; abundance: many; v_gene: TRBV7-2; j_gene: TRBJ1-5; CDR3nt: TGTGCCAGCAGCTTAGCGAGTGGTGGTTGGCCCCAGCATTTT; CDR3aa: CASSLASGGWPQHF
d_gene: .; abundance: .; v_gene: TRBV6-1; j_gene: TRBJ2-7; CDR3nt: TGTGCCAGCAGTGAACGGGGTGATAGCTCCTACGAGCAGTACTTC; CDR3aa: CASSERGDSSYEQYF
d_gene: TRBD1; abundance: .; v_gene: TRBV10-3; j_gene: TRBJ1-1; CDR3nt: TGTGCCATCAGTGGGAGACAGGGGCAAGAAACTGAAGCTTTCTTT; CDR3aa: CAISGRQGQETEAFF
d_gene: TRBD2; abundance: .; v_gene: TRBV7-2; j_gene: TRBJ2-1; CDR3nt: TGTGCCAGCAGCTCTCCGGGACTAGGCGGCAATGAGCAGTTCTTC; CDR3aa: CASSSPGLGGNEQFF
d_gene: .; abundance: many; v_gene: TRBV10-3; j_gene: TRBJ1-2; CDR3nt: TGTGCCATCAGTGTGGTCCACAGCGAATATGGCTACACCTTC; CDR3aa: CAISVVHSEYGYTF
d_gene: .; abundance: many; v_gene: TRBV5-6; j_gene: TRBJ1-4; CDR3nt: TGTGCCAGCAGCGGGGAAGGAAAACTGTTTTTT; CDR3aa: CASSGEGKLFF
d_gene: .; abundance: .; v_gene: TRBV20-1; j_gene: TRBJ2-7; CDR3nt: TGCAGTGCTAGAGATCGGCAGCGTACCTACGAGCAGTACTTC; CDR3aa: CSARDRQRTYEQYF
d_gene: .; abundance: .; v_gene: TRBV28; j_gene: TRBJ2-2; CDR3nt: TGTGCCAGCAGTGAACACTCGGCGGGCACCGGGGAGCTGTTTTTT; CDR3aa: CASSEHSAGTGELFF
d_gene: TRBD1; abundance: .; v_gene: TRBV25-1; j_gene: TRBJ1-2; CDR3nt: TGTGCCAGCAGTGAAGAGGGGGCTCAGTATGGCTACACCTTC; CDR3aa: CASSEEGAQYGYTF
d_gene: TRBD2; abundance: few; v_gene: TRBV29-1; j_gene: TRBJ2-7; CDR3nt: TGCAGCGTTGTGGCGGGAGAACTAGCGGGAATCCCCCCCTTCAGCTCCTACGAGCAGTACTTC; CDR3aa: CSVVAGELAGIPPFSSYEQYF
d_gene: TRBD2; abundance: few; v_gene: TRBV7-8; j_gene: TRBJ2-7; CDR3nt: TGTGCCAGCAGCTTAGAAGGGAGGGCCCTCTACGAGCAGTACTTC; CDR3aa: CASSLEGRALYEQYF
d_gene: .; abundance: .; v_gene: TRBV7-6; j_gene: TRBJ1-5; CDR3nt: TGTGCCAGCAGCTTAGGCGGTTGGGAGACCCAGCATTTT; CDR3aa: CASSLGGWETQHF
d_gene: .; abundance: many; v_gene: TRBV6-2/TRBV6-3; j_gene: TRBJ2-5; CDR3nt: TGTGCCAGCAGTTTAGCGGCCCCCGTGGAGACCCAGTACTTC; CDR3aa: CASSLAAPVETQYF
d_gene: TRBD1; abundance: .; v_gene: TRBV7-8; j_gene: TRBJ2-5; CDR3nt: TGTGCCAGCAGCCCGAACAGGGGATCGGAGCCCGGGCCCCAGTACTTC; CDR3aa: CASSPNRGSEPGPQYF
d_gene: .; abundance: .; v_gene: TRBV7-9; j_gene: TRBJ1-5; CDR3nt: TGTGCCAGCAAATTACAGGGCCATAGCAATCAGCCCCAGCATTTT; CDR3aa: CASKLQGHSNQPQHF
d_gene: .; abundance: many; v_gene: TRBV6-1; j_gene: TRBJ2-5; CDR3nt: TGTGCCAGCATTCTAAGGGGAAACCAAGAGACCCAGTACTTC; CDR3aa: CASILRGNQETQYF
d_gene: .; abundance: many; v_gene: TRBV20-1; j_gene: TRBJ1-1; CDR3nt: TGCAGTGCCCGGGAGGGAAGCACTGAAGCTTTCTTT; CDR3aa: CSAREGSTEAFF
d_gene: TRBD2; abundance: once; v_gene: TRBV12-3/TRBV12-4; j_gene: TRBJ2-1; CDR3nt: TGCGCCAGCAGCCTTCGACTAGCGGGGTACAATGAGCAGTTCTTC; CDR3aa: CASSLRLAGYNEQFF
d_gene: .; abundance: .; v_gene: TRBV7-9; j_gene: TRBJ2-7; CDR3nt: TGTGCCAGCAGCCAAGGGGCAGGGGACTACGAGCAGTACTTC; CDR3aa: CASSQGAGDYEQYF
d_gene: TRBD2; abundance: many; v_gene: TRBV11-2; j_gene: TRBJ2-7; CDR3nt: TGTGCCAGCAGCTGGACTAGCGGAGACTACGAGCAGTACTTC; CDR3aa: CASSWTSGDYEQYF
d_gene: TRBD2; abundance: few; v_gene: TRBV28; j_gene: TRBJ2-7; CDR3nt: TGTGCCAGCAGATCCTCCACTAGCGGGGTTGAGGAGCAGTACTTC; CDR3aa: CASRSSTSGVEEQYF
d_gene: .; abundance: few; v_gene: TRBV10-3; j_gene: TRBJ2-7; CDR3nt: TGTGCCATCAGAAGTATCAGCGATTACGAGCAGTACTTC; CDR3aa: CAIRSISDYEQYF
d_gene: TRBD1; abundance: many; v_gene: TRBV6-4; j_gene: TRBJ1-6; CDR3nt: TGTGCCAGCAGTGAAACAGGGGAGCTTAATTCACCCCTCCACTTT; CDR3aa: CASSETGELNSPLHF
d_gene: .; abundance: once; v_gene: TRBV9; j_gene: TRBJ2-2; CDR3nt: TGTGCCAGCAGCCCCCGGACAGCCGGCGCCGGGGAGCTGTTTTTT; CDR3aa: CASSPRTAGAGELFF
d_gene: .; abundance: many; v_gene: TRBV2; j_gene: TRBJ2-7; CDR3nt: TGTGCCAGCAGTGATGGTGGCGCCTACGAGCAGTACTTC; CDR3aa: CASSDGGAYEQYF
d_gene: TRBD2; abundance: .; v_gene: TRBV5-4; j_gene: TRBJ2-2; CDR3nt: TGTGCCAGCAGCCAGGGCTCCGGGACTAGCTCCGGGGAGCTGTTTTTT; CDR3aa: CASSQGSGTSSGELFF
d_gene: TRBD2; abundance: many; v_gene: TRBV6-2/TRBV6-3; j_gene: TRBJ2-5; CDR3nt: TGTGCCAGCAGTTACACTAGCGTCCAAGAGACCCAGTACTTC; CDR3aa: CASSYTSVQETQYF
d_gene: .; abundance: many; v_gene: TRBV11-2; j_gene: TRBJ1-5; CDR3nt: TGTGCCAGCAGCCCTAGCGGTTATAGCAATCAGCCCCAGCATTTT; CDR3aa: CASSPSGYSNQPQHF
d_gene: .; abundance: .; v_gene: TRBV9; j_gene: TRBJ2-2; CDR3nt: TGTGCCAGCTCACCCGGGACGATGGAGCTGTTTTTT; CDR3aa: CASSPGTMELFF
d_gene: .; abundance: many; v_gene: TRBV7-2; j_gene: TRBJ1-2; CDR3nt: TGTGCCAGCAGCTTAGAGTGGGCCCCCTATGGCTACACCTTC; CDR3aa: CASSLEWAPYGYTF
d_gene: TRBD1; abundance: many; v_gene: TRBV13; j_gene: TRBJ2-7; CDR3nt: TGTGCCACCTCGGGACAGACCTACGAGCAGTACTTC; CDR3aa: CATSGQTYEQYF
d_gene: TRBD1; abundance: .; v_gene: TRBV28; j_gene: TRBJ2-5; CDR3nt: TGTGCCAGCAGTTTTGGGAGGCGTAGGACAGGGGAAGAGACCCAGTACTTC; CDR3aa: CASSFGRRRTGEETQYF
d_gene: .; abundance: .; v_gene: TRBV10-2; j_gene: TRBJ1-5; CDR3nt: TGCGCCAGCAGCCAAGATGTGGGGTTTCAGCCCCAGCATTTT; CDR3aa: CASSQDVGFQPQHF
d_gene: .; abundance: .; v_gene: TRBV10-2; j_gene: TRBJ2-7; CDR3nt: TGCGCCCTCTCGGCAGGGGCTACCTACGAGCAGTACTTC; CDR3aa: CALSAGATYEQYF
d_gene: TRBD1; abundance: .; v_gene: TRBV7-9; j_gene: TRBJ1-1; CDR3nt: TGTGCCAGCAGAACGGGACAGACGAACACTGAAGCTTTCTTT; CDR3aa: CASRTGQTNTEAFF
d_gene: .; abundance: .; v_gene: TRBV5-1; j_gene: TRBJ2-1; CDR3nt: TGCGCCAGCAGCGGGCTGGGACCTGAGCAGTTCTTC; CDR3aa: CASSGLGPEQFF
d_gene: .; abundance: few; v_gene: TRBV7-2; j_gene: TRBJ1-3; CDR3nt: TGTGCCAGCAGCTTATTGGACTCCACCATATATTTT; CDR3aa: CASSLLDSTIYF
d_gene: .; abundance: once; v_gene: TRBV5-5; j_gene: TRBJ2-5; CDR3nt: TGTGCCAGCAGCTTGGGAAACCACAATCAGCCCCAGTACTTC; CDR3aa: CASSLGNHNQPQYF
d_gene: TRBD2; abundance: .; v_gene: TRBV9; j_gene: TRBJ2-7; CDR3nt: TGTGCCAGCAGCGCCTCGACAGGGACTAGCGCGCCCTACGAGCAGTACTTC; CDR3aa: CASSASTGTSAPYEQYF
d_gene: TRBD2; abundance: once; v_gene: TRBV20-1; j_gene: TRBJ2-7; CDR3nt: TGCAGTGCTTGGGGGGCGGGAGGGCCAGAAAACGAGCAGTACTTC; CDR3aa: CSAWGAGGPENEQYF
d_gene: .; abundance: .; v_gene: TRBV28; j_gene: TRBJ2-6; CDR3nt: TGTGCCAGCAGTTCCCGATACAGGGTTACCTCTGGGGCCAACGTCCTGACTTTC; CDR3aa: CASSSRYRVTSGANVLTF
d_gene: .; abundance: few; v_gene: TRBV30; j_gene: TRBJ1-2; CDR3nt: TGTGCCTGGAGTACAAATGAAGGTCGTTATGGCTACACCTTC; CDR3aa: CAWSTNEGRYGYTF
d_gene: TRBD1; abundance: .; v_gene: TRBV18; j_gene: TRBJ1-6; CDR3nt: TGTGCCAGCTCCCTCGGACAGGGCGTAAATTCACCCCTCCACTTT; CDR3aa: CASSLGQGVNSPLHF
d_gene: .; abundance: .; v_gene: TRBV7-3; j_gene: TRBJ2-5; CDR3nt: TGTGCCAGCAGCTTGGGACGTACTATTGGGCCCCAGTACTTC; CDR3aa: CASSLGRTIGPQYF
d_gene: .; abundance: many; v_gene: TRBV7-2; j_gene: TRBJ1-1; CDR3nt: TGTGCCAGCAGCTCCGGACCAGGAGTCTCGGCTTTCTTT; CDR3aa: CASSSGPGVSAFF